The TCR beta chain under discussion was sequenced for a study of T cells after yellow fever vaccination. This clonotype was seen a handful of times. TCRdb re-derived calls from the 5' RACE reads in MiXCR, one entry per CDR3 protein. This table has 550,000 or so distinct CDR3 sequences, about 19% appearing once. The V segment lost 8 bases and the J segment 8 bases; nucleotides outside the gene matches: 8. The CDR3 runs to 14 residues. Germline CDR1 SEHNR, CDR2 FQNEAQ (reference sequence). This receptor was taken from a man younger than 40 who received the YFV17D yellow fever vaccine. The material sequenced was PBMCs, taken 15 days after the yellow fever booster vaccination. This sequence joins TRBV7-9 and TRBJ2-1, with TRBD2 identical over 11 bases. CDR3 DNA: TGTGCCAGCCATATACTAGCGGGAGTTGATGAGCAGTTCTTC. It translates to CASHILAGVDEQFF. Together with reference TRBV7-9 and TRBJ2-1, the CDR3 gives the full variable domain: DTGVSQNPRHKITKRGQNVTFRCDPISEHNRLYWYRQTLGQGPEFLTYFQNEAQLEKSRLLSDRFSAERPKGSFSTLEIQRTEQGDSAMYLCASHILAGVDEQFFGPGTRLTVL.